This TCR beta chain stems from a study of cytomegalovirus exposure and HLA in healthy donors. Vbeta (60) and Jbeta (13) primers were used in the PCR. Assay: immunoSEQ multiplex PCR; the TCRdb copy retains only in-frame clones and omits some. The data hold approximately 120,000 clones, with over 75% observed a single time. The CDR3 totals 16 residues. Germline CDR1 and CDR2: MGHDK and SYGVNS. V was trimmed by 3 bases and J by 0 bases, leaving 14 bases between them. The source of this sequence is a man aged 50-59 years in good health and CMV-seronegative. This rearrangement joins TRBV25-1 to TRBJ1-2, with a weak D call TRBD1 (6 bases). Material for sequencing was PBMCs. The CDR3 coding sequence is TGTGCCAGCAGTGAGACAGGAGCGGCTACTAACTATGGCTACACCTTC. Translated, it gives CASSETGAATNYGYTF.